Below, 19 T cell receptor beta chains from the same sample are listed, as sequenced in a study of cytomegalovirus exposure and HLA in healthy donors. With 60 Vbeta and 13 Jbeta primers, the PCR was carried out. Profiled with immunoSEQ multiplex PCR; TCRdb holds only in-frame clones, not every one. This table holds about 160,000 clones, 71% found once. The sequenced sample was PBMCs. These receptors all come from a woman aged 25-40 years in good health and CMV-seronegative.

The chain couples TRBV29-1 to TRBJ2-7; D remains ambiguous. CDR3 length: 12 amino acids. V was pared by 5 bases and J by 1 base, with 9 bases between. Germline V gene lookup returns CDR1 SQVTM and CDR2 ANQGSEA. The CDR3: CSVRLESYEQYF. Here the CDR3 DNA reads TGCAGCGTTCGGTTAGAATCCTACGAGCAGTACTTC.

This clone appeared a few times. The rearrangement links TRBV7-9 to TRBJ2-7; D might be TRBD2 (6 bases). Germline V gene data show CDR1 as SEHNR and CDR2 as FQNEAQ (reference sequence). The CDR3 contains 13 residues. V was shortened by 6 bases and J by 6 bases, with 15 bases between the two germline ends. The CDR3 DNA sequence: TGTGCCAGCAGTCGAATAGGGGAGGTCGAGCAGTACTTC. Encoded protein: CASSRIGEVEQYF.

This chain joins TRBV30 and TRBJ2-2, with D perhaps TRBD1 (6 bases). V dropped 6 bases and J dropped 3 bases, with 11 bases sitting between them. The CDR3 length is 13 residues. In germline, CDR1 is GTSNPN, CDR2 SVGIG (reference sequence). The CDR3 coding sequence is TGTGCCTGCCCGGACAGTTACACCGGGGAGCTGTTTTTT. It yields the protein CACPDSYTGELFF.

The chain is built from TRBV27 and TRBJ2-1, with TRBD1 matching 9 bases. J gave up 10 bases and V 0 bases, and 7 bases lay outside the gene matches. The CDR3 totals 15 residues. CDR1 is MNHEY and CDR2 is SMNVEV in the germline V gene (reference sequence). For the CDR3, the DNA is TGTGCCAGCAGTTTATCCCGGGACAGGGTCATCGAGCAGTTCTTC. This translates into CASSLSRDRVIEQFF.

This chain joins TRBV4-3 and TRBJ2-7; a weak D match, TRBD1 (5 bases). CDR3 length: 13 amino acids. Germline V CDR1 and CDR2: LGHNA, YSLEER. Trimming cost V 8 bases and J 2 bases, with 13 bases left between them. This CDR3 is CASGTGSTYEQYF. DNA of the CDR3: TGCGCCAGCGGTACAGGTTCTACCTACGAGCAGTACTTC.

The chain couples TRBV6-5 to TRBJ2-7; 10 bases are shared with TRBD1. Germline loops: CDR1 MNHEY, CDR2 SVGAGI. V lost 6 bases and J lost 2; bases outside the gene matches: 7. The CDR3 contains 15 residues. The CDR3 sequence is CASRSHGQGAYEQYF. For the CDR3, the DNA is TGTGCCAGCAGGTCCCATGGACAGGGGGCCTACGAGCAGTACTTC.

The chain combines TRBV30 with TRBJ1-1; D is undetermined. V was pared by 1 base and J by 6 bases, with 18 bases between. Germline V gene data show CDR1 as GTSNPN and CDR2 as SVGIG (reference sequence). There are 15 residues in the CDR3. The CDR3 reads CAWSALRVRRAEAFF. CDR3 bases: TGTGCCTGGAGTGCCCTACGGGTCCGGAGGGCTGAAGCTTTCTTT.

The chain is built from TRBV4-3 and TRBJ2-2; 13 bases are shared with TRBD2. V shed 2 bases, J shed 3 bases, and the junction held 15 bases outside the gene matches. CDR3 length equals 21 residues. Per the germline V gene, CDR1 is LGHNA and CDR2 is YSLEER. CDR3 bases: TGCGCCAGCAGCCAACTTAGGACTAGCGGGGGCCTGGGGAAGTACACCGGGGAGCTGTTTTTT. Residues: CASSQLRTSGGLGKYTGELFF.

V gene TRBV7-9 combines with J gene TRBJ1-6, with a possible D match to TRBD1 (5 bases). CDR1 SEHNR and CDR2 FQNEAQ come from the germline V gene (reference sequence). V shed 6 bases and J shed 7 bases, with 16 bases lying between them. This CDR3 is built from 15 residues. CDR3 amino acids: CASRYSGLGNSPLHF. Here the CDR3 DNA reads TGTGCCAGCAGATACTCGGGACTGGGAAATTCACCCCTCCACTTT.

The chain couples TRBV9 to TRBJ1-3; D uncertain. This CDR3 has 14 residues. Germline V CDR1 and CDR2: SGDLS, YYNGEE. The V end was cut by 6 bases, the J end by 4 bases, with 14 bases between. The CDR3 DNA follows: TGTGCCAGCACCCCACGGGATGGAGGAAACACCATATATTTT. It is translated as CASTPRDGGNTIYF.

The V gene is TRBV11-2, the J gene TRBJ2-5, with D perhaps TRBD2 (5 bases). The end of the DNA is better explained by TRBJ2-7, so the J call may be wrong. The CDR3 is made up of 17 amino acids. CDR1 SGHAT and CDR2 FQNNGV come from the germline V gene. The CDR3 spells CASSLVIGPGSSYEQYF. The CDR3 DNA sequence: TGTGCCAGCAGCTTAGTTATCGGTCCGGGGAGCTCCTACGAGCAGTACTTC.

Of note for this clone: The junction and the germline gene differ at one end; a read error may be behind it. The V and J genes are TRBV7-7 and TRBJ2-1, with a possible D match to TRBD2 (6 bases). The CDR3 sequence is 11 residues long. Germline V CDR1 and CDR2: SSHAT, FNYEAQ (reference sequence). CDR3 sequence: CASRWAGEQFF. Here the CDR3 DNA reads TGTGCTAGCAGGTGGGCGGGGGAGCAGTTCTTC.

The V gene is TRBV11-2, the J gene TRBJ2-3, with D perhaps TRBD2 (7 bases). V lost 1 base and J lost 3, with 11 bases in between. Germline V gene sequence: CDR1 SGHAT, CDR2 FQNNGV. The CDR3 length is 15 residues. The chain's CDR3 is CASSLVAGATDTQYF. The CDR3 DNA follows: TGTGCCAGCAGCTTAGTTGCGGGGGCGACAGATACGCAGTATTTT. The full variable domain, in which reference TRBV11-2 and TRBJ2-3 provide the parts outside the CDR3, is EAGVAQSPRYKIIEKRQSVAFWCNPISGHATLYWYQQILGQGPKLLIQFQNNGVVDDSQLPKDRFSAERLKGVDSTLKIQPAKLEDSAVYLCASSLVAGATDTQYFGPGTRLTVL.

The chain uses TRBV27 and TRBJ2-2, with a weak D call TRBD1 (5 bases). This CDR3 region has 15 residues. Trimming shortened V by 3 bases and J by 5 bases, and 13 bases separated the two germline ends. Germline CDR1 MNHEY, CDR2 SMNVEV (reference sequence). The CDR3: CASSFLSGMTGELFF. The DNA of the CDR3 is TGTGCCAGCAGTTTTTTGTCAGGGATGACCGGGGAGCTGTTTTTT.

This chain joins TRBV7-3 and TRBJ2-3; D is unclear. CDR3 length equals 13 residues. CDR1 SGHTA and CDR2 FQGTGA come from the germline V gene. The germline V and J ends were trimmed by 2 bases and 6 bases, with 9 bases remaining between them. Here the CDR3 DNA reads TGTGCCAGCAGCTTACGGGTCCGGGATACGCAGTATTTT. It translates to CASSLRVRDTQYF.

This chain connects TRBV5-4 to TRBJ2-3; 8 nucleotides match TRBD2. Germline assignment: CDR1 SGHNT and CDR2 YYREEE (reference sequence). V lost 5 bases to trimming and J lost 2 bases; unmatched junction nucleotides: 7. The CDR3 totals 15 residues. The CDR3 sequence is CASSFGGGDTDTQYF. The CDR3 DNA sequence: TGTGCCAGCAGTTTCGGGGGGGGTGACACAGATACGCAGTATTTT.

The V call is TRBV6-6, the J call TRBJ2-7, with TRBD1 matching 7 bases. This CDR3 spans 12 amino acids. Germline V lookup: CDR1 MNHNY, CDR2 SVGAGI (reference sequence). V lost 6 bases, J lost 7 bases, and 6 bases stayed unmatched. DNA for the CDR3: TGTGCCAGCAGGACATCACAGGGGGAGCAGTACTTC. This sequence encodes CASRTSQGEQYF.

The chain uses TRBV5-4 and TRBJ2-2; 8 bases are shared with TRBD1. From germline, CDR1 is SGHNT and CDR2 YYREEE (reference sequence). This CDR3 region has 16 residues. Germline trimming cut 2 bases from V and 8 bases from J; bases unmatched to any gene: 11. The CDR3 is CASSFEGQAVHGELFF. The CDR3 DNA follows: TGTGCCAGCAGCTTCGAGGGACAGGCCGTACATGGGGAGCTGTTTTTT.

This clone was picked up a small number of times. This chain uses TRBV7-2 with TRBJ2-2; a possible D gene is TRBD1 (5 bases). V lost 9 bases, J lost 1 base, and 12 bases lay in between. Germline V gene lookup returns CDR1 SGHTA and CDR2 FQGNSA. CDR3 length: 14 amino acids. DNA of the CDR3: TGTGCCAGAGGGGATTTGGGGAACACCGGGGAGCTGTTTTTT. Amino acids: CARGDLGNTGELFF.